The source of this T cell receptor beta chain is a study of siplizumab effects on memory and regulatory T cells. Findings of the study overall: The average Treg-derived proportion among mappable alloreactive CD4+ clones was 68.8% with siplizumab versus under 35% in controls. The study found naive T cells seemingly more diverse than memory cells and seemingly major alloresponse contributors.

The germline V and J ends were trimmed by 1 base and 3 bases, with 7 bases remaining between them. Looked up from germline, CDR1 is SNHLY and CDR2 is FYNNEI. The CDR3 is 13 amino acids. Note on this clone: Its target is unknown.

It was 80,000 to 100,000 TCR templates that were assayed per sample. Profiling relied on immunoSEQ multiplex PCR, and the TCRdb table lists in-frame clones only, not all of them. The data show approximately 48,000 clones, about 94% seen once. The sequence was collected from a human donor in good health. Sequences were obtained from CD8+ T cells sorted from blood. The rearrangement joins TRBV2 to TRBJ2-7; D perhaps matches TRBD1 (5 bases). In DNA form, the CDR3 reads TGTGCCAGCAGTGAAGGACAGAACTACGAGCAGTACTTC. Translation: CASSEGQNYEQYF.